What follows are 26 T cell receptor beta chains derived from one specimen sequenced in a study of Ad26.COV2.S vaccination and SARS-CoV-2 variants. Treatment meaning: around 19 received Ad26.COV2.S at low or high dose, single or two shots; about 5 received placebo; per-sample allocation not given. Sample collection was performed on day 63 after the first vaccine or placebo injection. Clones were sequenced by immunoSEQ multiplex PCR, and TCRdb holds only the in-frame ones, with some missing. The sample lists approximately 340,000 clones, roughly 84% seen once, with about 3.3% in the top ten. Sequenced here: peripheral blood, sampled in a trial of Ad26.COV2.S vaccine versus placebo. These receptors were collected from a person between 18 and 59 years old who received the Ad26.COV2.S COVID-19 vaccine or a placebo.

The rearrangement joins TRBV10-3 to TRBJ1-2; the D gene is possibly TRBD1 (5 bases). The length of the CDR3 is 13 residues. The V and J ends lost 3 bases and 5 bases respectively, with 10 bases between them. Germline CDR1 and CDR2: ENHRY and SYGVKD. CDR3 coding DNA: TGTGCCATCAGTGATGGCAGGGAGTATGGCTACACCTTC. This sequence encodes CAISDGREYGYTF.

This clone was observed a single time. The V gene is TRBV24-1, the J gene TRBJ2-3; TRBD2 matches 14 bases. V gave up 3 bases and J gave up 5 bases; unmatched junction bases: 3. The CDR3 loop spans 16 amino acids. Germline V lookup: CDR1 KGHDR, CDR2 SFDVKD. This chain's CDR3 is CATSDRLAGGGDTQYF. CDR3 DNA sequence: TGTGCCACCAGTGATCGACTAGCGGGAGGGGGAGATACGCAGTATTTT.

The rearrangement uses TRBV10-2 and TRBJ1-1, with 10 nucleotides matching TRBD1. The J segment lost 2 bases and the V segment lost 10 bases, leaving 4 bases of the junction unmatched. Germline V CDR1 and CDR2: WSHSY, SAAADI. The CDR3 has 13 amino acids. The CDR3 coding sequence is TGCGCCACCAAGACAGGGGGCAACACTGAAGCTTTCTTT. This sequence encodes CATKTGGNTEAFF.

V and J are TRBV18 and TRBJ1-4, with TRBD1 identical over 8 bases. The trim removed 3 bases at V and 5 bases at J, leaving 5 bases unmatched. Germline V CDR1 and CDR2: KGHSH, LQKENI. The CDR3 contains 15 residues. The CDR3 DNA reads as TGTGCCAGCTCACCGGACAGGGCAAAAAATGAAAAACTGTTTTTT. Protein sequence: CASSPDRAKNEKLFF.

This sequence joins TRBV19 and TRBJ1-2; 8 bases align to TRBD1. Germline V gene sequence: CDR1 LNHDA, CDR2 SQIVND (reference sequence). Unmatched junction bases numbered 12, after V lost 4 bases and J lost 8 bases. There are 15 residues in the CDR3. The CDR3 loop reads CASSNPDRALGGYTF. CDR3 bases: TGTGCCAGTAGTAATCCGGACAGGGCTCTGGGAGGCTACACCTTC.

This clone was picked up a small number of times. The chain couples TRBV7-5 to TRBJ1-5. TRBV7-5 is a listed pseudogene. The CDR3 contains 14 residues. The CDR3 reads CARSSGLSNQPQHF. The CDR3 DNA reads as TGTGCCAGAAGCTCGGGCCTTAGTAATCAGCCCCAGCATTTT.

This chain uses TRBV27 with TRBJ1-5; no clear D. The CDR3 is 14 amino acids. V lost 6 bases, J lost 3 bases, and 12 bases lay in between. Germline V lookup: CDR1 MNHEY, CDR2 SMNVEV (reference sequence). CDR3 loop: CASSLDSPNQPQHF. The CDR3 DNA reads as TGTGCCAGCAGCTTGGATAGCCCCAATCAGCCCCAGCATTTT.

V and J are TRBV29-1 and TRBJ2-1, with 9 nucleotides matching TRBD2. Germline V gene lookup returns CDR1 SQVTM and CDR2 ANQGSEA. The CDR3 is made up of 17 amino acids. The junction had 17 bases not matched to a gene; V was cut back by 7 bases and J by 4 bases. CDR3 DNA sequence: TGCAGCGGGGAGGACTGGAGCGGGGGGACCCCATACAATGAGCAGTTCTTC. Translation gives CSGEDWSGGTPYNEQFF.

V and J are TRBV19 and TRBJ2-1; 9 nucleotides agree with TRBD1. The CDR3 consists of 14 residues. Germline V gene lookup returns CDR1 LNHDA and CDR2 SQIVND (reference sequence). With 7 bases clipped from V and 4 bases from J, the junction kept 5 bases outside the gene matches. CDR3 sequence reads: CASTTGQGYNEQFF. In DNA, the CDR3 is TGTGCCAGTACCACGGGACAGGGTTACAATGAGCAGTTCTTC.

In its sample, this clone was seen once. V and J are TRBV5-4 and TRBJ2-5; D is perhaps TRBD2 (6 bases). Germline V gene data show CDR1 as SGHNT and CDR2 as YYREEE (reference sequence). This CDR3 comprises 16 residues. V shed 1 base and J shed 4 bases, with 17 bases lying between them. This CDR3 reads CASSLSAGLQGETQYF. The CDR3 nucleotides read TGTGCCAGCAGCTTGTCCGCGGGACTTCAGGGAGAGACCCAGTACTTC.

The rearrangement links TRBV4-1 to TRBJ1-2; D possibly corresponds to TRBD1 (6 bases). Germline V gene data show CDR1 as MGHRA and CDR2 as YSYEKL. There are 19 residues in the CDR3. V lost 0 bases and J lost 2, with 22 bases in between. CDR3 residues: CASSQDNYGTSYSNYGYTF. The CDR3 DNA is TGCGCCAGCAGCCAAGATAACTACGGGACAAGTTACTCGAACTATGGCTACACCTTC.

The chain couples TRBV10-2 to TRBJ2-2; 9 nucleotides match TRBD2. The CDR3 consists of 16 residues. CDR1 and CDR2 (germline): WSHSY, SAAADI. Unmatched junction bases numbered 11, after V lost 6 bases and J lost 6 bases. CDR3 amino acids: CASRPLGSGGAGELFF. The CDR3 nucleotides are TGCGCCAGCAGGCCCTTGGGTAGCGGGGGAGCCGGGGAGCTGTTTTTT.

The chain recombines TRBV29-1 with TRBJ1-1; D remains ambiguous. The V and J ends lost 5 bases and 5 bases respectively, with 21 bases between them. CDR1 and CDR2 (germline): SQVTM, ANQGSEA. The length of the CDR3 is 15 residues. CDR3 bases: TGCAGCGTTTATTCGGGCCACCCTAAGGCAACTGAAGCTTTCTTT. It specifies CSVYSGHPKATEAFF. The full variable domain, rest sourced from reference TRBV29-1 and TRBJ1-1, is SAVISQKPSRDICQRGTSLTIQCQVDSQVTMMFWYRQQPGQSLTLIATANQGSEATYESGFVIDKFPISRPNLTFSTLTVSNMSPEDSSIYLCSVYSGHPKATEAFFGQGTRLTVV.

This clone was seen just once. The chain employs TRBV11-2 and TRBJ2-1, with D perhaps matching TRBD2 (6 bases). The CDR3 is made up of 12 amino acids. The germline gives CDR1 SGHAT, CDR2 FQNNGV. The ends were cut back, 7 bases at V and 4 bases at J, with 8 bases in the middle. The CDR3 reads CASNREYNEQFF. The CDR3 DNA sequence: TGTGCCAGCAACCGGGAGTACAATGAGCAGTTCTTC.

The chain employs TRBV6-5 and TRBJ2-7; tentatively, D is TRBD2 (5 bases). The CDR3 has 13 amino acids. Germline lookup yields CDR1 MNHEY and CDR2 SVGAGI. V was shortened by 7 bases and J by 1 base, with 11 bases between the two germline ends. Written as DNA, the CDR3 is TGTGCCAGCACCTCAGCGGTGTCCTACGAGCAGTACTTC. It yields the protein CASTSAVSYEQYF.

This clone was detected once. CDR3 sequence reads: CATISPGKGTDTQYF. CDR3 DNA sequence: TGTGCCACCATTAGCCCGGGGAAGGGCACAGATACGCAGTATTTT. The chain uses TRBV19 and TRBJ2-3; perhaps TRBD2 as D (5 bases). V was shortened by 10 bases and J by 1 base, with 18 bases between the two germline ends. CDR1 and CDR2 (germline): LNHDA, SQIVND (reference sequence). This CDR3 is 15 amino acids long.

The chain recombines TRBV7-8 with TRBJ2-2, with 7 bases that match TRBD1. This CDR3 has 16 residues. V shed 1 base and J 2 bases; nucleotides not matched to a gene: 4. The V gene's germline CDR1 is SGHVS and CDR2 FQNEAQ. CDR3 in amino acids: CASSLVGTVNTGELFF. CDR3 nucleotide sequence: TGTGCCAGCAGCTTAGTTGGGACAGTTAACACCGGGGAGCTGTTTTTT.

The rearrangement links TRBV28 to TRBJ2-6, with no clear D. Germline V gives CDR1 MDHEN, CDR2 SYDVKM. There are 15 residues in the CDR3. Trimming shortened V by 8 bases and J by 2 bases, and 13 bases separated the two germline ends. The CDR3 is CASRYLGTGANVLTF. DNA for the CDR3: TGTGCCAGCCGATACCTAGGCACTGGGGCCAACGTCCTGACTTTC.

This rearrangement joins TRBV5-4 to TRBJ2-3; D is possibly TRBD2 (7 bases). Trimming took 4 bases from V and 4 from J, leaving 19 bases between them. The CDR3 is 16 residues long. Germline V lookup: CDR1 SGHNT, CDR2 YYREEE (reference sequence). This CDR3 is CASSPGGVQGSDTQYF. CDR3 DNA: TGTGCCAGCAGCCCGGGAGGTGTTCAGGGGTCAGATACGCAGTATTTT.

The chain recombines TRBV9 with TRBJ2-3; D not resolved. The V gene's germline CDR1 is SGDLS and CDR2 YYNGEE. The CDR3 is made up of 13 amino acids. V dropped 0 bases and J dropped 5 bases, with 7 bases sitting between them. CDR3 protein: CASSVAALDTQYF. The DNA of the CDR3 is TGTGCCAGCAGCGTAGCAGCACTAGATACGCAGTATTTT.

This clone was seen only once. The chain combines TRBV30 with TRBJ2-2, with D perhaps TRBD1 or TRBD2 (5 bases each). Germline V gives CDR1 GTSNPN, CDR2 SVGIG (reference sequence). CDR3 length: 13 amino acids. Trimming cost V 6 bases and J 6 bases, with 14 bases left between them. The CDR3 region has the DNA TGTGCCTGTGGGACCTGGGGCCCCGGGGAGCTGTTTTTT. Translating gives CACGTWGPGELFF.

The V and J genes are TRBV4-1 and TRBJ1-4, with no clear D. The germline V gene has CDR1 MGHRA and CDR2 YSYEKL. The length of the CDR3 is 15 residues. Trimming left V 6 bases short and J 4 bases short, with 15 bases between. CDR3 loop: CASSRSRALNEKLFF. DNA of the CDR3: TGCGCCAGCAGTCGAAGCCGGGCCCTTAATGAAAAACTGTTTTTT.

This chain uses TRBV5-1 with TRBJ2-7; D is possibly TRBD1 or TRBD2 (5 bases each). The germline V and J ends were trimmed by 6 bases and 2 bases, with 15 bases remaining between them. The CDR3 contains 14 residues. Germline CDR1 SGHRS, CDR2 YFSETQ. The CDR3 bases are TGCGCCAGCACCTATGGGGCGGGCGCCTACGAGCAGTACTTC. Encoded protein: CASTYGAGAYEQYF.

The chain combines TRBV7-6 with TRBJ2-3, with TRBD2 matching over 12 bases. The V and J ends lost 5 bases and 2 bases, in that order; junction bases with no gene match: 2. The CDR3 loop spans 15 amino acids. Per the germline V gene, CDR1 is SGHVS and CDR2 is FNYEAQ. The CDR3 sequence: CASSGLAGNTDTQYF. CDR3 coding DNA: TGTGCCAGCAGCGGACTAGCGGGGAACACAGATACGCAGTATTTT. The whole variable domain, remainder taken from reference TRBV7-6 and TRBJ2-3, is GAGVSQSPRYKVTKRGQDVALRCDPISGHVSLYWYRQALGQGPEFLTYFNYEAQQDKSGLPNDRFSAERPEGSISTLTIQRTEQRDSAMYRCASSGLAGNTDTQYFGPGTRLTVL.

The chain combines TRBV19 with TRBJ1-1; D is unresolved. V was trimmed by 4 bases and J by 6 bases, leaving 9 bases between them. Germline loops: CDR1 LNHDA, CDR2 SQIVND (reference sequence). CDR3 length equals 12 residues. The DNA of the CDR3 is TGTGCCAGTAGTACTTATCAGTCTGAAGCTTTCTTT. It is translated as CASSTYQSEAFF.

This rearrangement joins TRBV9 to TRBJ2-7, with 7 positions matching TRBD1. This CDR3 comprises 14 residues. Germline assignment: CDR1 SGDLS and CDR2 YYNGEE. The junction had 10 bases not matched to a gene; V was cut back by 4 bases and J by 6 bases. The CDR3 loop reads CASSLPASGGEQYF. The CDR3 DNA follows: TGTGCCAGCAGCCTCCCGGCGTCAGGGGGCGAGCAGTACTTC. The full variable domain, rest sourced from reference TRBV9 and TRBJ2-7, is DSGVTQTPKHLITATGQRVTLRCSPRSGDLSVYWYQQSLDQGLQFLIQYYNGEERAKGNILERFSAQQFPDLHSELNLSSLELGDSALYFCASSLPASGGEQYFGPGTRLTVT.